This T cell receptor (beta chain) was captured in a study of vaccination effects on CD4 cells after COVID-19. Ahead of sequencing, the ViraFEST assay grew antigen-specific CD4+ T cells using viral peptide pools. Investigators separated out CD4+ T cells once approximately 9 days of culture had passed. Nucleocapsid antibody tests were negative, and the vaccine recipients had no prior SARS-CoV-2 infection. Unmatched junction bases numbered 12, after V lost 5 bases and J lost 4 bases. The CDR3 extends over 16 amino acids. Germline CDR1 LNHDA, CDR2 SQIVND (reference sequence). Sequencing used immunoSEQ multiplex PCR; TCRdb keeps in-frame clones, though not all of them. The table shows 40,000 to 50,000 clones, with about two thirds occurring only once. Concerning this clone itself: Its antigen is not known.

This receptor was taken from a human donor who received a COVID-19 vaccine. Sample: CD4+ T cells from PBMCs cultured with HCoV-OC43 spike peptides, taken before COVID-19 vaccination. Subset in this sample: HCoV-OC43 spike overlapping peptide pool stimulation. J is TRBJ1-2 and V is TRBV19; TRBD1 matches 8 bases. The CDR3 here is CASSSDRGRTSYGYTF. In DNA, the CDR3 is TGTGCCAGTAGTTCAGACAGGGGTCGAACTTCCTATGGCTACACCTTC.